Only one count was recorded for the clone carrying this T cell receptor (beta chain). The sample has other DNA sequences that encode this CDR3 too. TCRdb keeps only in-frame clones here, not all; method: immunoSEQ multiplex PCR. The data hold 400,000 to 450,000 clones, with about 90% observed a single time. The record originates from a study of Ad26.COV2.S vaccination and SARS-CoV-2 variants. Trimming removed 0 bases from V and 5 bases from J, with 8 bases in between. This CDR3 contains 14 residues. Looked up from germline, CDR1 is MDHEN and CDR2 is SYDVKM. The treatment is: some 20 received Ad26.COV2.S at low or high dose, single or two shots; roughly 5 received placebo; per-sample allocation not given. Day 63 after the first vaccine or placebo injection was the time point for sampling.

The sequenced sample was peripheral blood, obtained in a trial of Ad26.COV2.S vaccine versus placebo. The source is a person aged 18-65 years who received the Ad26.COV2.S COVID-19 vaccine or a placebo. The chain combines TRBV28 with TRBJ1-3; D uncertain. The CDR3 DNA sequence: TGTGCCAGCAGTTTATGGGACCGACGAAACACCATATATTTT. Protein product: CASSLWDRRNTIYF.